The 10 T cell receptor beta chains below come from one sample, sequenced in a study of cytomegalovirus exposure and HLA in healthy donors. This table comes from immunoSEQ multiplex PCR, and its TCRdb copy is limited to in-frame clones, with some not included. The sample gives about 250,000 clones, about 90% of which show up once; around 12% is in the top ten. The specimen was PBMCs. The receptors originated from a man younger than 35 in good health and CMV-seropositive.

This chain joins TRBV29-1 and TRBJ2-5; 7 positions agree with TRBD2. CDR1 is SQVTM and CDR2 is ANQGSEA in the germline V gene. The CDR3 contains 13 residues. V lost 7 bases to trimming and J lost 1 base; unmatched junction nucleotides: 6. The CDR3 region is CSGGASGQETQYF. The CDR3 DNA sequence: TGCAGCGGCGGAGCTAGCGGCCAAGAGACCCAGTACTTC.

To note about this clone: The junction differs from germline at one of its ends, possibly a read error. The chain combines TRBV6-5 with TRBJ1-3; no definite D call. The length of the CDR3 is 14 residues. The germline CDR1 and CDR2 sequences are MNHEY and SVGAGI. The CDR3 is CASSYSGSGNTIYF. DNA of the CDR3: TGTGCCAGCAGTTACTCCGGGTCTGGGAACACCATATATTTT.

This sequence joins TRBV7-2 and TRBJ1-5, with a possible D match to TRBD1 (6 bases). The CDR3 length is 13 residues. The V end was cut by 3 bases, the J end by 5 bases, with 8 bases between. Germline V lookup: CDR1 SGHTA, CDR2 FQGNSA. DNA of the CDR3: TGTGCCAGCAGCTTTAAGGGGGATCAGCCCCAGCATTTT. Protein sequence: CASSFKGDQPQHF.

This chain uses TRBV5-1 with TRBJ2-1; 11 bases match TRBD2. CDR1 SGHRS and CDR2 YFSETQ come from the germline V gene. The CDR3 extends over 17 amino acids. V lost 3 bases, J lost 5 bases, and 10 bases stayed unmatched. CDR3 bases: TGCGCCAGCAGCTGGTATAGCGGGAGGGCCTTCCACAATGAGCAGTTCTTC. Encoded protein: CASSWYSGRAFHNEQFF.

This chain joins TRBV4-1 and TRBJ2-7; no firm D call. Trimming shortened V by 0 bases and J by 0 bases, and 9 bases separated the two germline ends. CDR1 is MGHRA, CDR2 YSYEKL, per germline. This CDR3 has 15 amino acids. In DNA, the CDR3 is TGCGCCAGCAGCCAAGAGGCAGCTATCTCCTACGAGCAGTACTTC. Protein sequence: CASSQEAAISYEQYF.

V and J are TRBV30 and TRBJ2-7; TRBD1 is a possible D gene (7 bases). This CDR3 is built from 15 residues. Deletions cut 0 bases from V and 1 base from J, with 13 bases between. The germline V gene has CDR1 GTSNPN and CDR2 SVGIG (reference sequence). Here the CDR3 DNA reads TGTGCCTGGAGTGTACCCCAGGGGGGTTCCTACGAGCAGTACTTC. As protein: CAWSVPQGGSYEQYF.

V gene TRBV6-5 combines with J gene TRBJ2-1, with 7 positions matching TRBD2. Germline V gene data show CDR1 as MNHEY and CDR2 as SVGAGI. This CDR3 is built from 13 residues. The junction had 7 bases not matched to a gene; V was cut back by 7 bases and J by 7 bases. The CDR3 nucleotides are TGTGCCAGCACGGGTCTAGCGGTGAATGAGCAGTTCTTC. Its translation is CASTGLAVNEQFF.

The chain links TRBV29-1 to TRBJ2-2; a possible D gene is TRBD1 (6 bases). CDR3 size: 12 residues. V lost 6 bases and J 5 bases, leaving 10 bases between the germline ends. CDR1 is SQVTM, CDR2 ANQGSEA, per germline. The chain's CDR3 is CSVGARTGELFF. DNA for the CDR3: TGCAGCGTGGGGGCCCGGACCGGGGAGCTGTTTTTT.

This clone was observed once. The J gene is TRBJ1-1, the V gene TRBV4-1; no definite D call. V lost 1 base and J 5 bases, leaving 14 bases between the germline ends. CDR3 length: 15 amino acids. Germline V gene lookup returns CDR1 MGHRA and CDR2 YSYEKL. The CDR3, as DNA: TGCGCCAGCAGCCAAGTCGGCAAGGGAGAGACTGAAGCTTTCTTT. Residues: CASSQVGKGETEAFF.

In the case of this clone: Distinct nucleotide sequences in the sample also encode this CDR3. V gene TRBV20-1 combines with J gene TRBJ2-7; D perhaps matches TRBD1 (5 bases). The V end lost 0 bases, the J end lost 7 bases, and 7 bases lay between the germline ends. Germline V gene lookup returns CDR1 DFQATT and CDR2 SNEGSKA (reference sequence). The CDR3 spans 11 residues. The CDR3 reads CSARDRGEQYF. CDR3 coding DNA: TGCAGTGCTAGAGATAGGGGAGAGCAGTACTTC.